Listed below are T cell receptor beta chains from one sample, sequenced in a study of blood T cell repertoires in COVID-19. Libraries were prepared by immunoSEQ multiplex PCR; TCRdb keeps only in-frame clonotypes and omits some of them. Of roughly 400,000 clones in the sample, roughly 88% were seen once. The sample taken for sequencing was PBMCs or T cells enriched from blood (not recorded which). Source of these receptors: a man aged 18 to 29 who had recovered from COVID-19. Both conserved end residues are part of each CDR3. The D gene is left open where the match is weak. For some rows the clone size is stated as once, few or many, or as a class when expanded; others skip it.

J: TRBJ1-4; size: NA; D: NA; V: TRBV5-6; CDR3: CASSWGVLSTTNEKLFF; DNA: TGTGCCAGCAGCTGGGGCGTCCTTAGCACAACTAATGAAAAACTGTTTTTT
J: TRBJ2-1; size: once; D: NA; V: TRBV7-2; CDR3: CASSFSFSSYNEQFF; DNA: TGTGCCAGCAGCTTTAGCTTTAGCTCCTACAATGAGCAGTTCTTC
J: TRBJ2-3; size: NA; D: NA; V: TRBV28; CDR3: CASSITSTDTQYF; DNA: TGTGCCAGCAGCATTACTAGCACAGATACGCAGTATTTT
J: TRBJ1-6; size: NA; D: NA; V: TRBV3-1/TRBV3-2; CDR3: CASRLLSGNSPLHF; DNA: TGTGCCAGCAGACTTTTAAGTGGTAATTCACCCCTCCACTTT
J: TRBJ2-1; size: NA; D: TRBD2; V: TRBV5-1; CDR3: CASSLVAGFWSLNEQFF; DNA: TGCGCCAGCAGCTTGGTAGCGGGATTTTGGTCTCTCAATGAGCAGTTCTTC
J: TRBJ1-1; size: NA; D: NA; V: TRBV12-5; CDR3: CASGLFYTEAFF; DNA: TGTGCTAGTGGTTTGTTCTACACTGAAGCTTTCTTT
J: TRBJ1-4; size: NA; D: NA; V: TRBV9; CDR3: CASSEMTGLNEKLFF; DNA: TGTGCCAGCAGCGAGATGACAGGACTTAATGAAAAACTGTTTTTT
J: TRBJ1-5; size: NA; D: NA; V: TRBV5-8; CDR3: CASSFRSSNQPQHF; DNA: TGTGCCAGCAGCTTTAGAAGTAGCAATCAGCCCCAGCATTTT
J: TRBJ2-1; size: NA; D: TRBD2; V: TRBV3-1/TRBV3-2; CDR3: CASSFGLAGGSEQFF; DNA: TGTGCCAGCAGCTTCGGACTAGCGGGGGGAAGTGAGCAGTTCTTC
J: TRBJ1-1; size: once; D: TRBD1; V: TRBV29-1; CDR3: CSAGQGMNTEAFF; DNA: TGCAGCGCAGGACAGGGGATGAACACTGAAGCTTTCTTT
J: TRBJ2-6; size: NA; D: TRBD1; V: TRBV10-3; CDR3: CAIRDQGAGTGANVLTF; DNA: TGTGCCATCAGAGATCAGGGGGCCGGCACTGGGGCCAACGTCCTGACTTTC
J: TRBJ2-7; size: NA; D: TRBD2; V: TRBV27; CDR3: CASSRTIHSGEYF; DNA: TGTGCCAGCAGCCGGACGATCCACAGCGGGGAGTACTTC
J: TRBJ1-1; size: NA; D: TRBD1; V: TRBV27; CDR3: CASRSGTGMNTEAFF; DNA: TGTGCCAGCAGGTCCGGGACAGGGATGAACACTGAAGCTTTCTTT
J: TRBJ1-1; size: NA; D: NA; V: TRBV25-1; CDR3: CASIKRGNTEAFF; DNA: TGTGCCAGCATCAAAAGGGGGAACACTGAAGCTTTCTTT
J: TRBJ1-2; size: NA; D: NA; V: TRBV15; CDR3: CATSRDRRTSGYTF; DNA: TGTGCCACCAGCAGAGATCGAAGGACATCTGGCTACACCTTC
J: TRBJ1-1; size: NA; D: NA; V: TRBV7-8; CDR3: CASSLVGQGTEAFF; DNA: TGTGCCAGCAGCTTAGTTGGGCAGGGCACTGAAGCTTTCTTT
J: TRBJ1-5; size: NA; D: TRBD1; V: TRBV28; CDR3: CASRSEGALTQPQHF; DNA: TGTGCCAGCAGATCTGAGGGGGCCCTAACTCAGCCCCAGCATTTT
J: TRBJ1-1; size: few; D: NA; V: TRBV6-4; CDR3: CASSDGGNTEAFF; DNA: TGTGCCAGCAGTGACGGAGGGAACACTGAAGCTTTCTTT
J: TRBJ1-5; size: NA; D: TRBD1; V: TRBV5-4; CDR3: CASSPGQEGQPQHF; DNA: TGTGCCAGCAGCCCAGGACAGGAAGGTCAGCCCCAGCATTTT
J: TRBJ1-1; size: NA; D: NA; V: TRBV11-2; CDR3: CASRSRGSNTEAFF; DNA: TGTGCCAGCAGATCCAGGGGTTCGAACACTGAAGCTTTCTTT
J: TRBJ1-3; size: few; D: NA; V: TRBV6-8; CDR3: CASRAPGGNTIYF; DNA: TGTGCCAGCAGAGCCCCCGGTGGAAACACCATATATTTT
J: TRBJ2-2; size: NA; D: NA; V: TRBV30; CDR3: CAWGGSGYGELFF; DNA: TGTGCCTGGGGGGGCTCCGGATACGGGGAGCTGTTTTTT
J: TRBJ1-1; size: NA; D: NA; V: TRBV19; CDR3: CASKKQENTEAFF; DNA: TGTGCCAGTAAAAAACAGGAGAACACTGAAGCTTTCTTT
J: TRBJ2-7; size: NA; D: TRBD2; V: TRBV30; CDR3: CAWSAGLATSYEQYF; DNA: TGTGCCTGGAGTGCGGGACTAGCGACTTCCTACGAGCAGTACTTC
J: TRBJ1-5; size: NA; D: TRBD1; V: TRBV9; CDR3: CASSMDRGQPQHF; DNA: TGTGCCAGCAGCATGGACAGGGGCCAGCCCCAGCATTTT
J: TRBJ2-2; size: NA; D: NA; V: TRBV29-1; CDR3: CSVREFGNTGELFF; DNA: TGCAGTGTCCGGGAATTTGGAAACACCGGGGAGCTGTTTTTT
J: TRBJ1-6; size: once; D: NA; V: TRBV5-6; CDR3: CASSPQGAGALHF; DNA: TGTGCCAGCAGCCCTCAAGGGGCAGGGGCCCTCCACTTT
J: TRBJ2-3; size: NA; D: TRBD1; V: TRBV16; CDR3: CASSDRGDTTDTQYF; DNA: TGTGCCAGCAGCGACAGGGGCGATACCACAGATACGCAGTATTTT
J: TRBJ1-3; size: few; D: NA; V: TRBV3-1/TRBV3-2; CDR3: CASSQLEMPGNTIYF; DNA: TGTGCCAGCAGCCAACTCGAGATGCCCGGAAACACCATATATTTT
J: TRBJ2-7; size: NA; D: NA; V: TRBV3-1/TRBV3-2; CDR3: CASSQGSYEQYF; DNA: TGTGCCAGCAGCCAAGGGAGTTACGAGCAGTACTTC
J: TRBJ1-4; size: NA; D: NA; V: TRBV5-4; CDR3: CASSFGTTNEKLFF; DNA: TGTGCCAGCAGCTTCGGGACAACTAATGAAAAACTGTTTTTT
J: TRBJ1-2; size: NA; D: TRBD1; V: TRBV5-1; CDR3: CASRSTGGASYGYTF; DNA: TGCGCCAGCAGATCGACAGGGGGCGCGAGCTATGGCTACACCTTC
J: TRBJ1-2; size: NA; D: TRBD1; V: TRBV9; CDR3: CASSGRDREPYGYTF; DNA: TGTGCCAGCAGCGGACGGGACAGAGAACCCTATGGCTACACCTTC
J: TRBJ1-3; size: NA; D: NA; V: TRBV5-6; CDR3: CASSLNPSSGNTIYF; DNA: TGTGCCAGCAGCTTAAACCCGAGCTCTGGAAACACCATATATTTT
J: TRBJ2-1; size: NA; D: TRBD2; V: TRBV10-1; CDR3: CASSVRASGKVYNEQFF; DNA: TGCGCCAGCAGTGTGAGGGCTAGCGGGAAGGTCTACAATGAGCAGTTCTTC
J: TRBJ1-4; size: NA; D: NA; V: TRBV3-1/TRBV3-2; CDR3: CASSPLQNEKLFF; DNA: TGTGCCAGCAGTCCCCTTCAGAATGAAAAACTGTTTTTT
J: TRBJ1-5; size: NA; D: NA; V: TRBV12-3/TRBV12-4; CDR3: CASTAVNQPQHF; DNA: TGTGCCAGCACCGCAGTTAATCAGCCCCAGCATTTT
J: TRBJ1-5; size: NA; D: TRBD1; V: TRBV9; CDR3: CASSEDGQGNQPQHF; DNA: TGTGCCAGCAGCGAAGACGGACAGGGCAATCAGCCCCAGCATTTT
J: TRBJ1-2; size: NA; D: TRBD1; V: TRBV10-3; CDR3: CAISLGQGDGYTF; DNA: TGTGCCATCAGCTTAGGACAGGGCGATGGCTACACCTTC
J: TRBJ2-3; size: NA; D: NA; V: TRBV7-9; CDR3: CASSLGLEVDTQYF; DNA: TGTGCCAGCAGCTTAGGTCTAGAGGTAGATACGCAGTATTTT